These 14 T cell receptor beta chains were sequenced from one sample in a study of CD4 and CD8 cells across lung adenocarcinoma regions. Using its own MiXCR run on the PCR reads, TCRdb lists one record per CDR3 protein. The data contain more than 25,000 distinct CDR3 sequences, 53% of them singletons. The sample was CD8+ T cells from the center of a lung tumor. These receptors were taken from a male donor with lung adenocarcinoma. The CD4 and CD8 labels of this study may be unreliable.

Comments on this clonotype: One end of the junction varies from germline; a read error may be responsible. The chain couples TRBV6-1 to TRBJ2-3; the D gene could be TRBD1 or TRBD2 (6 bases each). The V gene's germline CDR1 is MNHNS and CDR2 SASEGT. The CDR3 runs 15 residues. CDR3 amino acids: CGRGTGGGVTETQYF. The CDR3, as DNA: TGTGGCAGGGGCACCGGGGGCGGGGTCACAGAGACGCAGTATTTT.

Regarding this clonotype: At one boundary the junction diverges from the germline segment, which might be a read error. The CDR3 sequence is CGGGYGTGDKDTQYF. CDR3 nucleotide sequence: TGTGGCGGGGGTTACGGGACAGGGGATAAAGATACGCAGTACTTT. The chain uses TRBV10-3 and TRBJ2-3, with 10 bases that match TRBD1. Germline-derived CDR1 and CDR2 are ENHRY and SYGVKD. CDR3 size: 15 residues.

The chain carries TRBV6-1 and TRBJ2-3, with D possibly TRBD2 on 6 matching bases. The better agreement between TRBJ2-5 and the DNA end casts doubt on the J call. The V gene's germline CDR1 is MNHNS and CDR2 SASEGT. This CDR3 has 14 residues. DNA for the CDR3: TGTGCCAGCAGTGACCCGGGACTTTGGGAGACCCAGTACTTC. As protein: CASSDPGLWETQYF.

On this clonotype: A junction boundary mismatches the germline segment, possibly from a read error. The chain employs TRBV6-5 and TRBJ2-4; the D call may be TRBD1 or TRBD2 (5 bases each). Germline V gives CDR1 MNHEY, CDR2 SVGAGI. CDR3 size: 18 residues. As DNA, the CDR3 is TGTGCCAGCAGTTACCGCGGACCGGGGCGGTGGGCCAAAAACACTCAGTATTTC. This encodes CASSYRGPGRWAKNTQYF.

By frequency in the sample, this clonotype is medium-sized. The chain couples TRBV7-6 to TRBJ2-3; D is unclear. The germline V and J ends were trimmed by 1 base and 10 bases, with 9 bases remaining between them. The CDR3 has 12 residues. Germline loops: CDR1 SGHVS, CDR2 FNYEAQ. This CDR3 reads CASSLGIGAQYF. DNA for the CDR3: TGTGCCAGCAGCTTAGGAATTGGGGCGCAGTATTTT.

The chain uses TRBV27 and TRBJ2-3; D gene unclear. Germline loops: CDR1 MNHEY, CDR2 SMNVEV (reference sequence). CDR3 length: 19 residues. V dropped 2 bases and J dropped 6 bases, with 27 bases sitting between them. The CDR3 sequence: CASSLRVPPPRRSRDTQYF. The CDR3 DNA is TGTGCCAGCAGTTTAAGGGTTCCCCCCCCACGCAGGTCCCGGGATACGCAGTATTTT.

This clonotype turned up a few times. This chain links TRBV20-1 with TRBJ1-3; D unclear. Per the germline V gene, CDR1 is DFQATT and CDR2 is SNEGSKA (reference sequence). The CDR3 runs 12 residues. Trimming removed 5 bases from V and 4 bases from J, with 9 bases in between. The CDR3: CSALFGGNTIYF. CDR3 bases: TGCAGTGCTTTATTTGGGGGAAACACCATATATTTT.

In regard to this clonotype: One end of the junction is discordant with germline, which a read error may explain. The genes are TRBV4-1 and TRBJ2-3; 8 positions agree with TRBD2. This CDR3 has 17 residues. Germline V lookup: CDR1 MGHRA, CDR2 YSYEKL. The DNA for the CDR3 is TGCGCCAGCAGCCAAGTTATGTCGCGGGGGGCCACAGATACTCAGTATTTT. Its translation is CASSQVMSRGATDTQYF.

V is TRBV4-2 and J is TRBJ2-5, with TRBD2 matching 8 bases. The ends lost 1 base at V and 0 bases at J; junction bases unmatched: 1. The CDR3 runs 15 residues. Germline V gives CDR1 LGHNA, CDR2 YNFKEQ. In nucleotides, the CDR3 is TGTGCCAGCAGCCAAGGTAGCGGGGACCAAGAGACCCAGTACTTC. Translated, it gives CASSQGSGDQETQYF.

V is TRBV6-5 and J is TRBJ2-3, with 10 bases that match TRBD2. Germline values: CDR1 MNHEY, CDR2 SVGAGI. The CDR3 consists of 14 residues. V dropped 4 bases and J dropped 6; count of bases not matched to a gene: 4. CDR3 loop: CASSLAGGGDTQYF. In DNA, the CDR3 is TGTGCCAGCAGTTTAGCGGGAGGAGGGGATACGCAGTATTTT.

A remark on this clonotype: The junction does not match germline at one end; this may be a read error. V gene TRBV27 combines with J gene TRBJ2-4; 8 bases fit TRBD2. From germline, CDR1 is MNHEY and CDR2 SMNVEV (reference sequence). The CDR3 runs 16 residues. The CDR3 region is CASSGRGGSDQNTQYF. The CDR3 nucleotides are TGTGCCAGCAGCGGGAGGGGGGGCAGTGACCAAAACACTCAGTACTTC.

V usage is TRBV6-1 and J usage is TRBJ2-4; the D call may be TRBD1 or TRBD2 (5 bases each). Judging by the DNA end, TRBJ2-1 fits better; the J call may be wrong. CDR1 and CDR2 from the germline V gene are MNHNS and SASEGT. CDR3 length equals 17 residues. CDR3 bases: TGTGCCAGCAGGGCGGGCTCCGGAGTCGGGGCCCAAAACATTCAGTTCTTC. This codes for CASRAGSGVGAQNIQFF.

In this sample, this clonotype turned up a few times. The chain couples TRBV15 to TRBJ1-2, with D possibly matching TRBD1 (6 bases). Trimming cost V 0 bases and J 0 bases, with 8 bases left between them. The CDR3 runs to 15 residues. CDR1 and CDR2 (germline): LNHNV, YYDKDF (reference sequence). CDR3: CATSRDRTANYGYTF. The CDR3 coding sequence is TGTGCCACCAGCAGAGATAGGACAGCTAACTATGGCTACACCTTC.

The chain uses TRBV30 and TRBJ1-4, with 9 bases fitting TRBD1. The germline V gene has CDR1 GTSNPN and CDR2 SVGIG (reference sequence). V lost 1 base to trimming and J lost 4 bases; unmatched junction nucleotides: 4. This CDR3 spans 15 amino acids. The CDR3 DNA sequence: TGTGCCTGGAGTGCAACAGGGGGCCTTAATGAAAAACTGTTTTTT. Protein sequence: CAWSATGGLNEKLFF.